This T cell receptor beta chain was recorded in a study of naive and memory T cell subsets. Overall study results and limits: Diversity fell and Gini index rose from naive through CM, EM, EMRA.

In its sample, this clonotype was seen a few times. As yet, its antigen is unknown. Both TRBC1 and TRBC2 were covered by a beta constant-region primer of two equimolar oligonucleotides. Ligation attached a single-stranded oligonucleotide with a 12-nucleotide UMI and the SP2 primer to the cDNA 3' end. From the UMI-ligation and nested PCR reads, TCRdb called clonotypes with MiXCR, one entry per CDR3 protein. The profile shows roughly 98,000 distinct CDR3 sequences, 7% to 7.5% of them singletons. Sequencing used central memory CD4+ T cells from blood. This TCR was recovered from a human donor in good health.

The CDR3 DNA is TGTGCCAGTAGTACGGGACTCCTTAATCAGCCCCAGCATTTT. Translation gives CASSTGLLNQPQHF. The V call is TRBV19, the J call TRBJ1-5; tentative D call: TRBD1 (5 bases). The ends were cut back, 4 bases at V and 4 bases at J, with 11 bases in the middle. The CDR3 extends over 14 amino acids. Germline values: CDR1 LNHDA, CDR2 SQIVND (reference sequence).